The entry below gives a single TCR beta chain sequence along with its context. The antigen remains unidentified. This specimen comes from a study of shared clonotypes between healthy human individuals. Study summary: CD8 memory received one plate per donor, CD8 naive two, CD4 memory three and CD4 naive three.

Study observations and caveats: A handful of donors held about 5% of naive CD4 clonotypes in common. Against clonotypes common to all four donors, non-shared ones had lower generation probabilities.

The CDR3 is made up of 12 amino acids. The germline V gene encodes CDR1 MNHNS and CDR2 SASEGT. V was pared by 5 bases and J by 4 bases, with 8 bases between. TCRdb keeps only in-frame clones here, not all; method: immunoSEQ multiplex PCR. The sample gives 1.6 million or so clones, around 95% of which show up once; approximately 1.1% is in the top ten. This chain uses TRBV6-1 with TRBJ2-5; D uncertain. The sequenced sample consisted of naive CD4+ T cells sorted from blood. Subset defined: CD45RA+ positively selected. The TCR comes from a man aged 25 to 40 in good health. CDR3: CASSWGRETQYF. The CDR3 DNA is TGTGCCAGCAGTTGGGGTAGAGAGACCCAGTACTTC.